These 28 T cell receptor beta chains share one sample of origin, sequenced in a study of blood T cell repertoires in COVID-19. The data were produced by immunoSEQ multiplex PCR, yet TCRdb's version contains in-frame clones alone and is incomplete. In the table there are about 260,000 clones, 70% to 85% of which are singletons. Sequencing was carried out using peripheral blood. The receptors originated from a woman older than 75 with acute or convalescent COVID-19.

This sequence joins TRBV27 and TRBJ1-1; D may be TRBD1 (5 bases). The germline V gene has CDR1 MNHEY and CDR2 SMNVEV (reference sequence). CDR3 length: 13 residues. Trimming removed 6 bases from V and 1 base from J, with 9 bases in between. The chain's CDR3 is CASSKTENTEAFF. For the CDR3, the DNA is TGTGCCAGCAGCAAGACAGAGAACACTGAAGCTTTCTTT.

The chain combines TRBV7-2 with TRBJ1-4; unclear D gene. Deletions cut 1 base from V and 5 bases from J, with 14 bases between. CDR1 and CDR2 (germline): SGHTA, FQGNSA. This CDR3 is built from 16 residues. The chain's CDR3 is CASSLGGRLSNEKLFF. As DNA, the CDR3 is TGTGCCAGCAGCTTAGGAGGGCGCCTATCCAATGAAAAACTGTTTTTT. Supplemented by reference TRBV7-2 and TRBJ1-4, the full variable domain reads GAGVSQSPSNKVTEKGKDVELRCDPISGHTALYWYRQSLGQGLEFLIYFQGNSAPDKSGLPSDRFSAERTGGSVSTLTIQRTQQEDSAVYLCASSLGGRLSNEKLFFGSGTQLSVL.

The chain has TRBV19 and TRBJ2-2; TRBD1 aligns across 9 bases. This CDR3 contains 15 residues. Unmatched junction bases numbered 6, after V lost 4 bases and J lost 6 bases. CDR1 LNHDA and CDR2 SQIVND come from the germline V gene (reference sequence). The CDR3 DNA reads as TGTGCCAGTAGTAACCGGGACAGGGTCGCCGGGGAGCTGTTTTTT. Encoded protein: CASSNRDRVAGELFF.

The J gene is TRBJ1-1, the V gene TRBV11-2, with D perhaps matching TRBD1 (6 bases). Germline CDR1 is SGHAT and CDR2 is FQNNGV. CDR3 size: 15 residues. The V end lost 5 bases, the J end lost 3 bases, and 16 bases lay between the germline ends. The CDR3, as DNA: TGTGCCAGCAGCCCAGGGCGGGGGGGCGACACTGAAGCTTTCTTT. Its protein is CASSPGRGGDTEAFF.

The chain employs TRBV5-1 and TRBJ2-5; TRBD2 matches at 7 bases. Per the germline V gene, CDR1 is SGHRS and CDR2 is YFSETQ. V lost 5 bases and J lost 4; bases outside the gene matches: 14. CDR3 length equals 16 residues. CDR3 DNA sequence: TGCGCCAGCAGAACGGGGGGAGCGGGCTCGGGAGAGACCCAGTACTTC. Translated, it gives CASRTGGAGSGETQYF.

The V and J genes are TRBV2 and TRBJ1-6, with D perhaps TRBD1 (5 bases). The CDR3 extends over 15 amino acids. The germline gives CDR1 SNHLY, CDR2 FYNNEI. V shed 2 bases and J shed 9 bases, with 14 bases lying between them. CDR3 protein: CASSEQGKGFSPLHF. The DNA for the CDR3 is TGTGCCAGCAGTGAACAGGGAAAGGGGTTTTCACCCCTCCACTTT.

This sequence joins TRBV3-1 (or the pseudogene TRBV3-2) and TRBJ2-6, with D possibly TRBD1 on 6 matching bases. The CDR3 has 18 residues. Germline V gene sequence: CDR1 LGHDT, CDR2 YNNKEL (reference sequence). The V and J ends lost 2 bases and 3 bases respectively, with 17 bases between them. In DNA form, the CDR3 reads TGTGCCAGCAGCCAACGGACAGCTTTCTCTGTTGGGGCCAACGTCCTGACTTTC. Protein product: CASSQRTAFSVGANVLTF.

DNA for the CDR3: TGTGCCAGCAGCAACGGGACTAGCGGGAGTAAAAGAACCGGGGAGCTGTTTTTT. It yields the protein CASSNGTSGSKRTGELFF. This chain joins TRBV7-9 and TRBJ2-2; 14 nucleotides line up with TRBD2. After removal of 5 bases from V and 5 bases from J, the junction contained 10 bases not matched to a gene. CDR1 is SEHNR, CDR2 FQNEAQ, per germline (reference sequence). There are 18 residues in the CDR3.

This clone was observed a handful of times. The sample holds other DNA sequences that translate to the same CDR3. CDR3 nucleotides: TGTGCCAGCAGCAGGGGTGGGACTGAAGCTTTCTTT. As protein: CASSRGGTEAFF. The rearrangement uses TRBV28 and TRBJ1-1, with D possibly matching TRBD1 (6 bases). The CDR3 runs 12 residues. The germline V gene has CDR1 MDHEN and CDR2 SYDVKM. The V end was cut by 6 bases, the J end by 5 bases, with 10 bases between.

This chain links TRBV28 with TRBJ1-2; TRBD1 is a possible D gene (5 bases). Trimming removed 4 bases at V and 4 bases at J, with 16 bases between. Germline values: CDR1 MDHEN, CDR2 SYDVKM. The CDR3 is 15 amino acids. The CDR3 region is CASSSPGIGSYGYTF. CDR3 DNA sequence: TGTGCCAGCAGTTCCCCAGGGATCGGGAGCTATGGCTACACCTTC.

CDR3 amino acids: CASSQLGLAGSEQYF. The CDR3 region has the DNA TGCGCCAGCAGCCAACTGGGACTAGCGGGGAGTGAGCAGTACTTC. The chain carries TRBV4-1 and TRBJ2-7; 13 bases align to TRBD2. The germline V gene encodes CDR1 MGHRA and CDR2 YSYEKL. V lost 2 bases, J lost 7 bases, and 5 bases stayed unmatched. The CDR3 extends over 15 amino acids.

The genes are TRBV3-1 (or the pseudogene TRBV3-2) and TRBJ1-6, with no clear D. This CDR3 has 15 amino acids. V dropped 1 base and J dropped 3 bases, with 7 bases sitting between them. Germline CDR1 LGHDT, CDR2 YNNKEL (reference sequence). CDR3 sequence: CASSQGANYNSPLHF. CDR3 DNA sequence: TGTGCCAGCAGCCAAGGAGCGAACTATAATTCACCCCTCCACTTT.

V usage is TRBV6-5 and J usage is TRBJ1-5; 7 bases are shared with TRBD1. This CDR3 spans 14 amino acids. Looked up from germline, CDR1 is MNHEY and CDR2 is SVGAGI. J gave up 3 bases and V 4 bases, and 3 bases lay outside the gene matches. For the CDR3, the DNA is TGTGCCAGCAGTTCGACAGGGAACAATCAGCCCCAGCATTTT. Amino acid sequence: CASSSTGNNQPQHF.

The chain's CDR3 is CASSRQPYNEQFF. The CDR3, as DNA: TGTGCCAGCAGTCGACAACCATACAATGAGCAGTTCTTC. V is TRBV27 and J is TRBJ2-1; D is unresolved. V was trimmed by 5 bases and J by 4 bases, leaving 9 bases between them. There are 13 residues in the CDR3. Germline V CDR1 and CDR2: MNHEY, SMNVEV (reference sequence).

This clone was seen only a few times. The gene calls are TRBV19 and TRBJ1-2, with 9 nucleotides matching TRBD1. CDR3 length: 15 amino acids. Looked up from germline, CDR1 is LNHDA and CDR2 is SQIVND (reference sequence). The J segment lost 3 bases and the V segment lost 7 bases, leaving 9 bases of the junction unmatched. This CDR3 reads CASTPRTGAYYGYTF. CDR3 sequence (DNA): TGTGCCAGTACTCCCCGGACAGGGGCCTACTATGGCTACACCTTC.

The chain recombines TRBV6-5 with TRBJ1-4, with D possibly being TRBD1 (5 bases). The CDR3 sequence is 14 residues long. Trimming stripped 6 bases from V and 5 bases from J, with 13 bases between. The germline V gene encodes CDR1 MNHEY and CDR2 SVGAGI. The CDR3 sequence is CASRMGRENEKLFF. The CDR3 DNA is TGTGCCAGCAGGATGGGACGGGAGAATGAAAAACTGTTTTTT.

The genes are TRBV9 and TRBJ2-7; 7 positions agree with TRBD2. Per the germline V gene, CDR1 is SGDLS and CDR2 is YYNGEE. The trim removed 4 bases at V and 6 bases at J, leaving 10 bases unmatched. The CDR3 has 14 amino acids. CDR3 DNA sequence: TGTGCCAGCAGCCCCAGACTGACGGGGGGCGAGCAGTACTTC. Protein: CASSPRLTGGEQYF.

This clone was detected only once. The gene calls are TRBV27 and TRBJ2-6; TRBD1 aligns across 10 bases. This CDR3 comprises 19 residues. Looked up from germline, CDR1 is MNHEY and CDR2 is SMNVEV (reference sequence). With 6 bases clipped from V and 0 bases from J, the junction kept 11 bases outside the gene matches. The CDR3 coding sequence is TGTGCCAGCAGCCAAACCGGGACAGGGGTTCACTCTGGGGCCAACGTCCTGACTTTC. Translated, it gives CASSQTGTGVHSGANVLTF.

The chain recombines TRBV9 with TRBJ2-7, with TRBD2 matching 7 bases. The germline gives CDR1 SGDLS, CDR2 YYNGEE. With 0 bases clipped from V and 5 bases from J, the junction kept 8 bases outside the gene matches. There are 15 residues in the CDR3. CDR3 residues: CASSVEGGSLNEQYF. DNA of the CDR3: TGTGCCAGCAGCGTAGAGGGCGGGAGCTTGAACGAGCAGTACTTC.

This clone was counted a single time. This may arise from a read error, as a much more abundant clone is one base away. Other DNA sequences in the sample encode the same CDR3. The genes are TRBV7-8 and TRBJ2-7; weak D call: TRBD1 (5 bases). The V and J ends lost 2 bases and 3 bases respectively, with 5 bases between them. The germline V gene has CDR1 SGHVS and CDR2 FQNEAQ. The CDR3 loop spans 12 amino acids. The CDR3 loop is CASSLQGYEQYF. Written as DNA, the CDR3 is TGTGCCAGCAGCTTACAGGGCTACGAGCAGTACTTC.

The V and J genes are TRBV5-6 and TRBJ2-5, with D possibly matching TRBD2 (5 bases). Trimming left V 5 bases short and J 0 bases short, with 8 bases between. CDR3 length equals 13 residues. Germline-derived CDR1 and CDR2 are SGHDT and YYEEEE. The CDR3 reads CASRRANQETQYF. CDR3 DNA: TGTGCCAGCAGGAGGGCTAACCAAGAGACCCAGTACTTC.

In its sample, this clone was seen a few times. CDR3 nucleotide sequence: TGTGCCAGCAGTTTAAGGAGGACAGGGAGCCAGCCCCAGCATTTT. It translates to CASSLRRTGSQPQHF. V usage is TRBV28 and J usage is TRBJ1-5, with TRBD1 identical over 8 bases. V lost 2 bases, J lost 7 bases, and 7 bases stayed unmatched. The length of the CDR3 is 15 residues. Germline assignment: CDR1 MDHEN and CDR2 SYDVKM.

This chain uses TRBV27 with TRBJ1-1, with D perhaps TRBD1 (5 bases). In germline, CDR1 is MNHEY, CDR2 SMNVEV (reference sequence). This CDR3 has 18 amino acids. Trimming left V 6 bases short and J 1 base short, with 24 bases between. CDR3 amino acids: CASRDESGLISGNTEAFF. DNA of the CDR3: TGTGCCAGCAGGGATGAGTCAGGGTTAATTTCAGGGAACACTGAAGCTTTCTTT.

The chain recombines TRBV6-5 with TRBJ1-1; unclear D gene. With 4 bases removed from V and 10 bases from J, the gap between germline ends came to 10 bases. There are 11 residues in the CDR3. Germline lookup yields CDR1 MNHEY and CDR2 SVGAGI. The CDR3 DNA follows: TGTGCCAGCAGTTCGGGATTCGTAGCTTTCTTT. It yields the protein CASSSGFVAFF.

This chain links TRBV5-4 with TRBJ1-1; TRBD1 matches 9 bases. V trimming: 4 bases; J trimming: 1 base; junction bases outside the gene matches: 8. CDR3 length: 16 amino acids. Germline CDR1 is SGHNT and CDR2 is YYREEE (reference sequence). CDR3 sequence (DNA): TGTGCCAGCAGCACGCCGGGACAGGGAAGGAACACTGAAGCTTTCTTT. As protein: CASSTPGQGRNTEAFF.

This clone was detected once. V and J are TRBV20-1 and TRBJ1-4; D remains ambiguous. Trimming removed 7 bases from V and 5 bases from J, with 8 bases in between. Germline assignment: CDR1 DFQATT and CDR2 SNEGSKA (reference sequence). This CDR3 has 11 amino acids. CDR3 sequence: CSVPENEKLFF. CDR3 nucleotides: TGCAGTGTACCAGAAAATGAAAAACTGTTTTTT.

This clone was observed once. This sequence joins TRBV7-2 and TRBJ1-2; 8 positions match TRBD1. Germline values: CDR1 SGHTA, CDR2 FQGNSA. After removal of 4 bases from V and 4 bases from J, the junction contained 8 bases not matched to a gene. This CDR3 spans 15 amino acids. The CDR3 DNA sequence: TGTGCCAGCAGCTCAGGGGGCCAGGGGGGCTATGGCTACACCTTC. The encoded protein is CASSSGGQGGYGYTF.

The CDR3, as DNA: TGTGCCAGCAGGAAGAGGGGGCCCAACACTGAAGCTTTCTTT. As protein: CASRKRGPNTEAFF. The chain recombines TRBV6-5 with TRBJ1-1; TRBD1 agrees at 7 bases. The V gene's germline CDR1 is MNHEY and CDR2 SVGAGI. V gave up 6 bases and J gave up 2 bases; unmatched junction bases: 6. This CDR3 spans 14 amino acids.